These 18 T cell receptor beta chains share one sample of origin, sequenced in a study of vaccination and CD4 T cells after COVID-19. At the Johns Hopkins FTIC core, DNA taken from cultured CD4+ T cells was sequenced by way of the Oncomine TCR Beta short-read assay. TCRdb reanalysed the PCR reads using MiXCR and keeps one entry per CDR3 protein. The top ten hold approximately 33% of the sample, which has under 9,500 distinct CDR3 sequences, around 70% seen once. Treatment reported: roughly 11-day PBMC culture with coronavirus spike peptide pools or control peptides (ViraFEST assay). These receptors' targets are unknown. Specimen: CD4+ T cells from blood, cultured in vitro. These receptors all stem from a human donor who had recovered from COVID-19.

This clonotype was observed a few times. The chain links TRBV5-4 to TRBJ1-2, with TRBD1 identical over 7 bases. The CDR3 is 14 residues long. V gave up 4 bases and J gave up 1 base; unmatched junction bases: 4. The germline CDR1 and CDR2 sequences are SGHNT and YYREEE (reference sequence). The CDR3 nucleotides are TGTGCCAGCAGCCTCCGGGACAGTAACTATGGCTACACCTTC. This encodes CASSLRDSNYGYTF.

V usage is TRBV27 and J usage is TRBJ1-5; 7 nucleotides line up with TRBD1. The germline V gene has CDR1 MNHEY and CDR2 SMNVEV (reference sequence). Losses at the gene ends were 1 base for V and 4 bases for J; bases not matched to a gene: 16. This CDR3 is 19 amino acids long. CDR3 sequence (DNA): TGTGCCAGCAGTTTATTATTCTTAGGGGGCGCGGGGCCTAATCAGCCCCAGCATTTT. Residues: CASSLLFLGGAGPNQPQHF.

This chain connects TRBV20-1 to TRBJ1-6; D gene uncertain. Per germline, CDR1 DFQATT and CDR2 SNEGSKA (reference sequence). V shed 4 bases and J shed 8 bases, with 27 bases lying between them. CDR3 length: 18 amino acids. Here the CDR3 DNA reads TGCAGTGCTAAAGTCCTAGATAGAGGGAGGGAGCAGGATTCACCCCTCCACTTT. This sequence encodes CSAKVLDRGREQDSPLHF.

The chain uses TRBV10-1 and TRBJ2-5, with TRBD1 as a possible D gene (6 bases). CDR1 is WNHNN and CDR2 is SYGVQD in the germline V gene (reference sequence). There are 15 residues in the CDR3. With 6 bases removed from V and 9 bases from J, the gap between germline ends came to 23 bases. The CDR3 is CASRDRNRHLISQYF. CDR3 nucleotide sequence: TGCGCCAGCAGGGACAGAAACAGGCATCTCATTTCCCAGTACTTC.

This clonotype was detected a few times. This chain joins TRBV7-8 and TRBJ2-7, with no clear D. V gave up 9 bases and J gave up 0 bases, with 12 bases separating them. The CDR3 runs 13 residues. CDR1 SGHVS and CDR2 FQNEAQ come from the germline V gene. CDR3 in DNA: TGTGCCAGTATGGCCCCGGACTCCTACGAGCAGTACTTC. It encodes CASMAPDSYEQYF.

The gene calls are TRBV7-2 and TRBJ1-2; D remains unclear. V was shortened by 5 bases and J by 4 bases, with 11 bases between the two germline ends. The CDR3 extends over 13 amino acids. Looked up from germline, CDR1 is SGHTA and CDR2 is FQGNSA. CDR3 bases: TGTGCCAGCAGCCCCATCAGGAGCTATGGCTACACCTTC. Amino acids: CASSPIRSYGYTF.

This clonotype was counted a single time. This chain joins TRBV6-2 or TRBV6-3 and TRBJ2-7, with 12 positions matching TRBD1. The CDR3 runs to 16 residues. Germline V gives CDR1 MNHEY, CDR2 SVGEGT. Losses at the gene ends were 3 bases for V and 4 bases for J; bases not matched to a gene: 7. The CDR3 DNA reads as TGTGCCAGCAGTTATGGGACAGGGGGCGCGACTTACGAGCAGTACTTC. Translating gives CASSYGTGGATYEQYF.

The V call is TRBV9, the J call TRBJ2-7; no definite D call. The end of the DNA is better explained by TRBJ2-5, so the J call may be wrong. Germline V gene data show CDR1 as SGDLS and CDR2 as YYNGEE. The CDR3 has 11 residues. CDR3 sequence (DNA): TGTGCCAGCAGCAGGGAAGAGACCCAGTACTTC. Translation gives CASSREETQYF.

The chain recombines TRBV7-2 with TRBJ2-3, with D unresolved. Germline V lookup: CDR1 SGHTA, CDR2 FQGNSA. The CDR3 has 13 amino acids. V lost 5 bases and J lost 3, with 9 bases in between. The CDR3 bases are TGTGCCAGCAGCCCCCTAGGGACAGATACGCAGTATTTT. The encoded protein is CASSPLGTDTQYF.

Only a few counts were recorded for this clonotype. This rearrangement joins TRBV6-5 to TRBJ2-5, with D possibly matching TRBD1 (6 bases). The germline V and J ends were trimmed by 2 bases and 5 bases, with 15 bases remaining between them. This CDR3 is 15 amino acids long. Germline V gives CDR1 MNHEY, CDR2 SVGAGI. CDR3 amino acids: CASSYPIGGRETQYF. CDR3 coding DNA: TGTGCCAGCAGTTACCCGATAGGGGGTCGGGAGACCCAGTACTTC.

V is TRBV7-2 and J is TRBJ1-6; 7 positions agree with TRBD1. J was trimmed by 7 bases and V by 5 bases; bases with no gene match: 5. Germline V gene sequence: CDR1 SGHTA, CDR2 FQGNSA. CDR3 length: 14 amino acids. CDR3 sequence reads: CASSLDRENSPLHF. CDR3 nucleotides: TGTGCCAGCAGCCTTGACAGGGAGAATTCACCCCTCCACTTT.

The chain employs TRBV7-8 and TRBJ1-1; possibly TRBD1 for D (5 bases). The CDR3 runs 15 residues. V lost 4 bases, J lost 1 base, and 13 bases lay in between. The V gene's germline CDR1 is SGHVS and CDR2 FQNEAQ. CDR3 DNA: TGTGCCAGCAGCTCCATCCGGGGGGAGAACACTGAAGCTTTCTTT. It yields the protein CASSSIRGENTEAFF.

The chain joins TRBV7-2 to TRBJ1-1; D may be TRBD1 (5 bases). The germline V and J ends were trimmed by 4 bases and 1 base, with 13 bases remaining between them. This CDR3 region has 15 residues. CDR1 and CDR2 from the germline V gene are SGHTA and FQGNSA. As DNA, the CDR3 is TGTGCCAGCAGCTCCCGGACAAGAGGGAACACTGAAGCTTTCTTT. Protein sequence: CASSSRTRGNTEAFF.

This clonotype has a handful of counts. The chain is built from TRBV6-1 and TRBJ2-7; D is unclear. The germline gives CDR1 MNHNS, CDR2 SASEGT. The CDR3 has 13 residues. V gave up 5 bases and J gave up 0 bases, with 8 bases separating them. CDR3 in DNA: TGTGCCAGCAGTCCGACGGTCTCCTACGAGCAGTACTTC. This gives the protein CASSPTVSYEQYF.

This rearrangement joins TRBV5-1 to TRBJ2-5; D unclear. Trimming stripped 4 bases from V and 1 base from J, with 8 bases between. CDR1 is SGHRS, CDR2 YFSETQ, per germline. There are 13 residues in the CDR3. The CDR3 protein is CASSPGLQETQYF. The DNA for the CDR3 is TGCGCCAGCAGCCCCGGCCTCCAAGAGACCCAGTACTTC.

The gene calls are TRBV11-3 and TRBJ2-7; 7 bases fit TRBD2. The J segment lost 4 bases and the V segment lost 0 bases, leaving 12 bases of the junction unmatched. This CDR3 region has 17 residues. CDR1 and CDR2 (germline): SGHNT, YENEEA. The CDR3 sequence: CASSLDRKGREGYEQYF. The CDR3 nucleotides read TGTGCCAGCAGCTTAGATCGTAAAGGCAGGGAGGGGTACGAGCAGTACTTC. The full variable domain, in which reference TRBV11-3 and TRBJ2-7 provide the parts outside the CDR3, is EAGVVQSPRYKIIEKKQPVAFWCNPISGHNTLYWYLQNLGQGPELLIRYENEEAVDDSQLPKDRFSAERLKGVDSTLKIQPAELGDSAVYLCASSLDRKGREGYEQYFGPGTRLTVT.

The chain is built from TRBV7-2 and TRBJ1-6; D is undetermined. Deletions cut 7 bases from V and 6 bases from J, with 16 bases between. The CDR3 is 15 amino acids. Germline V gives CDR1 SGHTA, CDR2 FQGNSA. The CDR3 loop reads CASTPRALLNSPLHF. CDR3 in DNA: TGTGCCAGCACCCCTAGGGCTCTCCTTAATTCACCCCTCCACTTT.

This clonotype turned up a few times. The genes are TRBV28 and TRBJ1-6; possible D gene TRBD1, 5 bases. V was pared by 2 bases and J by 12 bases, with 14 bases between. CDR1 is MDHEN, CDR2 SYDVKM, per germline. This CDR3 has 14 residues. DNA for the CDR3: TGTGCCAGCAGTTTAGGAGGGGCTTGGGAACCCCTCCACTTT. Translating gives CASSLGGAWEPLHF.